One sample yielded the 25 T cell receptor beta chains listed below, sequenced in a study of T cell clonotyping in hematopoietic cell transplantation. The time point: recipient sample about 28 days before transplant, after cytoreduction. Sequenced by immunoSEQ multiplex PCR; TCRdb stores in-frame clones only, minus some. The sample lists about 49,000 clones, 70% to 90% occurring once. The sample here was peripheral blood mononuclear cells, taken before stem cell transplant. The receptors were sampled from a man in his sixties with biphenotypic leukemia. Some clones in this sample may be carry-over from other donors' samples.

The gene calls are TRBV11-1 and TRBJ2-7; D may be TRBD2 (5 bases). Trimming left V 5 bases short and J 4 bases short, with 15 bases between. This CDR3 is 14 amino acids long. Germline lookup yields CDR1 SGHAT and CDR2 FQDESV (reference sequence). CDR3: CASSLASTGYEQYF. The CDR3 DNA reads TGTGCCAGCAGCCTTGCGTCGACGGGATACGAGCAGTACTTC.

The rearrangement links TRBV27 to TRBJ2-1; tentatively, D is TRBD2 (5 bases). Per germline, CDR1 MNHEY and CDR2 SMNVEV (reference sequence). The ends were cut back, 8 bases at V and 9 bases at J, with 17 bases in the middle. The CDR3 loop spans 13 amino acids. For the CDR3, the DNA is TGTGCCAGCGGATCGGACTCTAGGGCTGAGCAGTTCTTC. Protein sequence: CASGSDSRAEQFF.

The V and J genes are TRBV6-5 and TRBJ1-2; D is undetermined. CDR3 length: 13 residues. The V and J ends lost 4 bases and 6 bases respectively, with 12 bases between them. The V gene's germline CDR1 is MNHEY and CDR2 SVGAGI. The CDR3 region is CASSSISFNGYTF. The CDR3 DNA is TGTGCCAGCAGTTCTATTAGTTTCAATGGCTACACCTTC.

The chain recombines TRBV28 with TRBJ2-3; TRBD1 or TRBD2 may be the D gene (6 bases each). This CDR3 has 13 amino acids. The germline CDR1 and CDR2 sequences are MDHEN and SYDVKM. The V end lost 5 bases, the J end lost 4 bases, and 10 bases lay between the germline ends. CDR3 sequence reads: CASSEGGSDTQYF. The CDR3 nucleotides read TGTGCCAGCAGTGAAGGGGGGTCAGATACGCAGTATTTT.

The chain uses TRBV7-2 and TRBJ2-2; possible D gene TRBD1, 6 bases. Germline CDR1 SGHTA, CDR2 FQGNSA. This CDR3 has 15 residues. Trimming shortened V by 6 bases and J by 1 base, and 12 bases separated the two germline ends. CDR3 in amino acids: CASSRDIRNTGELFF. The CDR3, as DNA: TGTGCCAGCAGTCGGGACATCCGGAACACCGGGGAGCTGTTTTTT.

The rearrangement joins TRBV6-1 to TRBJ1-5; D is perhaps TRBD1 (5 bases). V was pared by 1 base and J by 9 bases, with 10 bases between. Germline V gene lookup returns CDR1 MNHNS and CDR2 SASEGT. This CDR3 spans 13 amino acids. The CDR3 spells CASSEVQGGPQHF. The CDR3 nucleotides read TGTGCCAGCAGTGAAGTGCAGGGAGGGCCCCAGCATTTT.

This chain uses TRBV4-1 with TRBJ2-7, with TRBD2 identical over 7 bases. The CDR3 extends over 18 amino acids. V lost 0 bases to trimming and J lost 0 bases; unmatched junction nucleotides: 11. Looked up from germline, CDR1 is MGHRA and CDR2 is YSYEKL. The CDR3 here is CASSQDRIGTINSYEQYF. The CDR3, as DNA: TGCGCCAGCAGCCAAGATCGGATTGGGACTATAAACTCCTACGAGCAGTACTTC.

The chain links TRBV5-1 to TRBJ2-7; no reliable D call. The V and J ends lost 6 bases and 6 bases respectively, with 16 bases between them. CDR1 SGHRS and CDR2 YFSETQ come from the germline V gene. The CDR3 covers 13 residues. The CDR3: CASKGIMVGEQYF. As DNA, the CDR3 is TGCGCCAGCAAAGGAATAATGGTTGGCGAGCAGTACTTC.

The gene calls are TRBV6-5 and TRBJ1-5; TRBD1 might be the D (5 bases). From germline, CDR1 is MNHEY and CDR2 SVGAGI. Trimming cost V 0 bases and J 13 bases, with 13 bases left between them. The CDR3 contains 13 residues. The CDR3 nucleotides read TGTGCCAGCAGTTACTCTGAAGAGGGACTACAGCATTTT. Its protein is CASSYSEEGLQHF.

CDR3 bases: TGTGCCTGGAGTAAATTACAGGGCCTCGCCACTGAAGCTTTCTTT. Amino acids: CAWSKLQGLATEAFF. V is TRBV30 and J is TRBJ1-1; the D gene is possibly TRBD1 (6 bases). V lost 2 bases and J lost 4, with 17 bases in between. Germline V gives CDR1 GTSNPN, CDR2 SVGIG (reference sequence). CDR3 length: 15 amino acids.

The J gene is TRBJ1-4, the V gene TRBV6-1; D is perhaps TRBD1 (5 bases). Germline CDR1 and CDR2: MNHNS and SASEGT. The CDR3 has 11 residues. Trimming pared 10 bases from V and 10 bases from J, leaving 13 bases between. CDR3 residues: CAKAGEGKLFF. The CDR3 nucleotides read TGTGCCAAAGCGGGGGAGGGAAAACTGTTTTTT.

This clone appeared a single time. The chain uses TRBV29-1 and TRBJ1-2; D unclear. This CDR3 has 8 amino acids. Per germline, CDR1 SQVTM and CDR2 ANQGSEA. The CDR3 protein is CRGYGYTF. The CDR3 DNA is TGCAGGGGCTATGGCTACACCTTC.

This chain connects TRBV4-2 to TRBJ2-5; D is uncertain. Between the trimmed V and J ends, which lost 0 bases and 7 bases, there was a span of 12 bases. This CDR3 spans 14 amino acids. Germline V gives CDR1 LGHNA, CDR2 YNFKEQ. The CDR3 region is CASSQDENVATQYF. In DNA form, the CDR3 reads TGTGCCAGCAGCCAAGATGAGAACGTAGCGACCCAGTACTTC.

CDR3 region: CASSHPQGPGYEQYF. Here the CDR3 DNA reads TGTGCCAGCAGCCACCCGCAGGGACCCGGCTACGAGCAGTACTTC. The genes are TRBV4-2 and TRBJ2-7, with D tentatively TRBD1 or TRBD2 (5 bases each). The length of the CDR3 is 15 residues. Germline lookup yields CDR1 LGHNA and CDR2 YNFKEQ. The V and J ends lost 3 bases and 3 bases respectively, with 15 bases between them.

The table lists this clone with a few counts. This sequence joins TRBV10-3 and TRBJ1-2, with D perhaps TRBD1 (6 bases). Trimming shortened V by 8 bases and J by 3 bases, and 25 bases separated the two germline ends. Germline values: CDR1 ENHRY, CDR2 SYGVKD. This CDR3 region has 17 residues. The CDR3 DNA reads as TGTGCCATCCTTTCGGAGGACAACAGGGTGGTTCACTATGGCTACACCTTC. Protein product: CAILSEDNRVVHYGYTF.

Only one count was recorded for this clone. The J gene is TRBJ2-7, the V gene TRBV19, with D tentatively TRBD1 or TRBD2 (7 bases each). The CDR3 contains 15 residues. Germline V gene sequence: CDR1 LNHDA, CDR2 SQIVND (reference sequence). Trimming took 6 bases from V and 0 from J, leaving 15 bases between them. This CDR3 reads CASSRGGAGSYEQYF. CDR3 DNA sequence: TGTGCCAGTAGCAGGGGGGGGGCCGGCTCCTACGAGCAGTACTTC.

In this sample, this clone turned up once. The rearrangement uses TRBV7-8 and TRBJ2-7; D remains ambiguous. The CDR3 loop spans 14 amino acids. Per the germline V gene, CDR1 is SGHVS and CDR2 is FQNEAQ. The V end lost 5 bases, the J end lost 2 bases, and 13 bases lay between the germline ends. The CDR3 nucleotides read TGTGCCAGCAGCCCGAGATCCAGAGCCTACGAGCAGTACTTC. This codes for CASSPRSRAYEQYF.

The CDR3 coding sequence is TGTGCCAGCAGCTCTATGATGGACAGGGTGACCTACGAGCAGTACTTC. Its translation is CASSSMMDRVTYEQYF. The gene calls are TRBV11-2 and TRBJ2-7; 8 nucleotides match TRBD1. Germline assignment: CDR1 SGHAT and CDR2 FQNNGV. With V trimmed by 4 bases and J by 2 bases, 10 bases remained unmatched. The CDR3 is made up of 16 amino acids.

The CDR3 nucleotides are TGCGCCAGCAGCCACCCGGGACACCGGAGCTCTGGGGCCAACGTCCTGACTTTC. It is translated as CASSHPGHRSSGANVLTF. This chain connects TRBV4-1 to TRBJ2-6; a weak D match, TRBD1 (6 bases). The CDR3 spans 18 residues. The V end was cut by 3 bases, the J end by 0 bases, with 15 bases between. CDR1 is MGHRA and CDR2 is YSYEKL in the germline V gene.

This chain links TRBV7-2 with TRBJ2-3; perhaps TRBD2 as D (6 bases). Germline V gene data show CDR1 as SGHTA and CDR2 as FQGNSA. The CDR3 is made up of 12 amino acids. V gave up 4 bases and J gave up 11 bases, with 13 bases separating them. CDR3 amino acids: CASSSYSGRQYF. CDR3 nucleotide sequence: TGTGCCAGCAGCTCGTACTCCGGGAGGCAGTATTTT.

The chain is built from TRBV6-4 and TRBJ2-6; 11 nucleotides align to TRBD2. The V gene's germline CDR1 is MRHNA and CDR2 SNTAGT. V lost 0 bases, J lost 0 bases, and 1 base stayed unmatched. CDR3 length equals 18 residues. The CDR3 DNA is TGTGCCAGCAGTGACTCAGGGACTAGCGGCTCTGGGGCCAACGTCCTGACTTTC. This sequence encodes CASSDSGTSGSGANVLTF.

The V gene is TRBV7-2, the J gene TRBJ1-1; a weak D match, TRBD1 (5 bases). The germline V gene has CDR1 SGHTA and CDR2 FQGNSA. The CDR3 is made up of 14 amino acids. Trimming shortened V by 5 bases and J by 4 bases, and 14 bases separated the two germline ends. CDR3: CASSRQTVRTEAFF. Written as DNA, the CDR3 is TGTGCCAGCAGCCGACAGACAGTTCGCACTGAAGCTTTCTTT.

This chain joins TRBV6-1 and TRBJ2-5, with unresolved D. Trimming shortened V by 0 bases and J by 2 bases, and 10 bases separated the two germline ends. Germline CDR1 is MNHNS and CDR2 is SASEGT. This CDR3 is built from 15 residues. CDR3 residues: CASSEAVVDQETQYF. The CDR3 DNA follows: TGTGCCAGCAGTGAAGCGGTAGTCGATCAAGAGACCCAGTACTTC.

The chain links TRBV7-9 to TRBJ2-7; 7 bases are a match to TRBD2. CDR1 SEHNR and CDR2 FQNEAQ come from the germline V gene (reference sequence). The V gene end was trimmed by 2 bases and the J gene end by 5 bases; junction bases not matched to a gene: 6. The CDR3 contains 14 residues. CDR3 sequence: CASSLTSDRDEQYF. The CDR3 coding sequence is TGTGCCAGCAGCTTAACTAGCGACCGGGACGAGCAGTACTTC.

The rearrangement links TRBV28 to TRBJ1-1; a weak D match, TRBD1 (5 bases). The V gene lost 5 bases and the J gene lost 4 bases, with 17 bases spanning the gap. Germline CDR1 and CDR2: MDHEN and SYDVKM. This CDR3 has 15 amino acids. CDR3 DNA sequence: TGTGCCAGCAGTCTCGGCTATCCGAGGGGCACTGAAGCTTTCTTT. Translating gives CASSLGYPRGTEAFF. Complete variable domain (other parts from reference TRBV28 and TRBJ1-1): DVKVTQSSRYLVKRTGEKVFLECVQDMDHENMFWYRQDPGLGLRLIYFSYDVKMKEKGDIPEGYSVSREKKERFSLILESASTNQTSMYLCASSLGYPRGTEAFFGQGTRLTVV.